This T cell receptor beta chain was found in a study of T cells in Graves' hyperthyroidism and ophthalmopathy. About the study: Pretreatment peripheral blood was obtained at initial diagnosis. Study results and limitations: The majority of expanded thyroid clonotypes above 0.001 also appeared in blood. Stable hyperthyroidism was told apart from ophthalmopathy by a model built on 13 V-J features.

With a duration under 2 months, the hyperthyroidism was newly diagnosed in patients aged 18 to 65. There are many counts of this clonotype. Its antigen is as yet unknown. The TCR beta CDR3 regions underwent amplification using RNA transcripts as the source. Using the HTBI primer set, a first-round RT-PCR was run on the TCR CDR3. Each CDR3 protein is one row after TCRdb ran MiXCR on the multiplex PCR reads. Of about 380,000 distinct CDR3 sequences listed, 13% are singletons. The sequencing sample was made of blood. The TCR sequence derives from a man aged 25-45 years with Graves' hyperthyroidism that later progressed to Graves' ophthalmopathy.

The CDR3 reads CASSTHRVANYGYTF. CDR3 nucleotides: TGTGCCAGCAGTACGCACAGGGTCGCTAACTATGGCTACACCTTC. This chain uses TRBV2 with TRBJ1-2; tentative D call: TRBD1 (6 bases). The germline gives CDR1 SNHLY, CDR2 FYNNEI. The CDR3 consists of 15 residues. Trimming removed 5 bases from V and 0 bases from J, with 13 bases in between. Full variable domain (rest looked up from reference TRBV2 and TRBJ1-2): EPEVTQTPSHQVTQMGQEVILRCVPISNHLYFYWYRQILGQKVEFLVSFYNNEISEKSEIFDDQFSVERPDGSNFTLKIRSTKLEDSAMYFCASSTHRVANYGYTFGSGTRLTVV.